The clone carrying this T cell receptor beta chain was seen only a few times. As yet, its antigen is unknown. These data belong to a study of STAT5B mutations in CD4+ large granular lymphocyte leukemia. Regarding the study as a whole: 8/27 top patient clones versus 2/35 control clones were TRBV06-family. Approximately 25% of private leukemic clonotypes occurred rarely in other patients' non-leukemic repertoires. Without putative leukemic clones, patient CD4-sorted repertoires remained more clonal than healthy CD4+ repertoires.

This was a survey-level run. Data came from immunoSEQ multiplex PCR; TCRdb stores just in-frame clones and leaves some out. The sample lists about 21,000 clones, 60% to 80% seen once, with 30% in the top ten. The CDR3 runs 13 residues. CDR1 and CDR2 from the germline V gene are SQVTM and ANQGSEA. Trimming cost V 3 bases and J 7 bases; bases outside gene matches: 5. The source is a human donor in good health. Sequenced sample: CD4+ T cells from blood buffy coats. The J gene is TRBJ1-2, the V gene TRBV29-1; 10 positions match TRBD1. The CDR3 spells CSVDWDRGRGYTF. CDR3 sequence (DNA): TGCAGCGTTGACTGGGACAGGGGTCGTGGCTACACCTTC.